Listed below are T cell receptor beta chains from one sample, sequenced in a study of T cells in tumors after PD-1 blockade. The repertoire was sequenced with immunoSEQ multiplex PCR; TCRdb's copy has only in-frame clones and lacks some. Here the sample spans about 47,000 clones, roughly 84% being singletons. The specimen comprised PBMCs, sampled before anti-PD-1 therapy. The source of these receptors is a human donor with advanced basal cell or squamous cell carcinoma (not recorded which). CDR3s include the opening cysteine and the closing phenylalanine or tryptophan. D genes are given only for firm matches. Clone size is given for some rows only: seen once, a few or many times, or a class if the clone is expanded.

d_gene	v_gene	abundance	j_gene	CDR3aa	CDR3nt
.	TRBV7-9	few	TRBJ1-2	CASSLDSPEGYTF	TGTGCCAGCAGCTTAGATAGTCCGGAGGGCTACACCTTC
.	TRBV6-6	.	TRBJ1-1	CASSYSEGNTEAFF	TGTGCCAGCAGTTACTCAGAGGGAAACACTGAAGCTTTCTTT
.	TRBV7-9	few	TRBJ2-2	CASSLNPFIGGELFF	TGTGCCAGCAGCTTAAACCCATTTATCGGCGGGGAGCTGTTTTTT
.	TRBV4-2	many	TRBJ1-2	CASSPGEGYTF	TGTGCCAGCAGTCCAGGCGAAGGCTACACCTTC
.	TRBV7-9	.	TRBJ2-1	CASSFTGEQFF	TGTGCCAGCAGCTTTACGGGTGAGCAGTTCTTC
.	TRBV9	many	TRBJ1-3	CASSPAPGNTIYF	TGTGCCAGCAGCCCAGCCCCGGGAAACACCATATATTTT
.	TRBV5-8	.	TRBJ2-2	CASSPQGTNTGELFF	TGTGCCAGCAGCCCGCAAGGCACCAACACCGGGGAGCTGTTTTTT
TRBD1	TRBV12-3/TRBV12-4	once	TRBJ1-1	CASSPGTDTEAFF	TGTGCCAGCAGTCCCGGGACAGACACTGAAGCTTTCTTT
.	TRBV24-1	.	TRBJ2-3	CATSDSQPVSGASTDTQYF	TGTGCCACCAGTGATTCTCAACCAGTGAGTGGGGCTAGCACAGATACGCAGTATTTT
.	TRBV2	.	TRBJ2-1	CASSLGHGVYNEQFF	TGTGCCAGCAGTCTGGGACACGGAGTTTACAATGAGCAGTTCTTC
TRBD2	TRBV6-1	.	TRBJ2-3	CASSDLGTKHYTQYF	TGTGCCAGCAGTGATTTGGGGACTAAACATTATACGCAGTATTTT
.	TRBV7-2	.	TRBJ2-6	CASSQQLSGANVLTF	TGTGCCAGCAGCCAGCAGCTTTCTGGGGCCAACGTCCTGACTTTC
.	TRBV10-3	.	TRBJ1-1	CAISGTGNTEAFF	TGTGCCATCTCCGGGACGGGGAACACTGAAGCTTTCTTT
TRBD2	TRBV27	once	TRBJ2-7	CASSLMTSEAYEQYF	TGTGCCAGCAGTTTAATGACTAGCGAGGCCTACGAGCAGTACTTC
.	TRBV11-3	.	TRBJ2-1	CASSLARRVNEQFF	TGTGCCAGCAGCTTAGCCCGCAGGGTCAATGAGCAGTTCTTC
.	TRBV5-6	.	TRBJ1-3	CASSFRATGLSGNTIYF	TGTGCCAGCAGCTTTCGCGCGACAGGCCTCTCTGGAAACACCATATATTTT
.	TRBV25-1	.	TRBJ1-6	CASSGSGIYNSPLHF	TGTGCCAGTTCGGGTTCAGGGATCTATAATTCACCCCTCCACTTT
.	TRBV7-2	.	TRBJ2-7	CASSLSSQRGHEQYF	TGTGCCAGCAGCTTAAGTAGTCAGAGGGGCCACGAGCAGTACTTC
.	TRBV19	.	TRBJ2-2	CASSIAGMAAANTGELFF	TGTGCCAGTAGTATAGCAGGGATGGCAGCGGCGAACACCGGGGAGCTGTTTTTT
.	TRBV2	few	TRBJ2-7	CASSRAPLEQYF	TGTGCCAGCAGCCGGGCCCCCCTCGAGCAGTACTTC
.	TRBV19	once	TRBJ2-5	CASSPPMGVGSQYF	TGTGCCAGTAGTCCGCCCATGGGGGTAGGGAGCCAGTACTTC
TRBD1	TRBV6-2/TRBV6-3	.	TRBJ2-1	CASSSWDSSYNEQFF	TGTGCCAGCAGTTCCTGGGACAGCAGCTACAATGAGCAGTTCTTC
TRBD1	TRBV3-1/TRBV3-2	.	TRBJ1-4	CASSQDLGGGEKLFF	TGTGCCAGCAGCCAAGATTTAGGGGGCGGAGAAAAACTGTTTTTT
TRBD1	TRBV6-6	.	TRBJ1-1	CASNPDRGGTEAFF	TGTGCCAGCAATCCGGACAGGGGAGGCACTGAAGCTTTCTTT
.	TRBV29-1	once	TRBJ1-2	CSVVAGGGGYTF	TGCAGCGTTGTGGCGGGGGGAGGTGGCTACACCTTC
.	TRBV6-1	.	TRBJ1-1	CASSDFWGSTEAFF	TGTGCCAGCAGTGATTTCTGGGGGAGCACTGAAGCTTTCTTT
.	TRBV5-1	.	TRBJ2-3	CASSLEGRSTDTQYF	TGCGCCAGCAGCTTAGAGGGGCGCAGCACAGATACGCAGTATTTT
.	TRBV7-9	few	TRBJ1-2	CASSDGGYGYTF	TGTGCCAGCAGCGACGGGGGCTATGGCTACACCTTC
.	TRBV3-1/TRBV3-2	.	TRBJ2-7	CASSQRTYEQYF	TGTGCCAGCAGCCAACGGACTTACGAGCAGTACTTC
TRBD1	TRBV11-3	.	TRBJ2-7	CASSFVTGSYEQYF	TGTGCCAGCAGCTTTGTGACAGGGAGCTACGAGCAGTACTTC
TRBD1	TRBV7-8	.	TRBJ2-2	CASSLTGESDALFF	TGTGCCAGCAGCCTGACAGGGGAGAGTGATGCGCTGTTTTTT
TRBD1	TRBV27	.	TRBJ1-5	CASSQGTGLSNQPQHF	TGTGCCAGCAGCCAAGGGACAGGACTCAGCAATCAGCCCCAGCATTTT
.	TRBV6-6	.	TRBJ1-5	CASNLPASNQPQHF	TGTGCCAGCAACCTACCCGCGAGCAATCAGCCCCAGCATTTT
TRBD1	TRBV13	.	TRBJ1-1	CASRADRVNTEAFF	TGTGCCAGCAGAGCCGACAGGGTGAACACTGAAGCTTTCTTT
.	TRBV12-3/TRBV12-4	.	TRBJ2-3	CASRLGAGDTQYF	TGTGCCAGCCGGTTAGGAGCGGGAGATACGCAGTATTTT
.	TRBV25-1	.	TRBJ1-1	CATISGIEAFF	TGTGCCACCATCTCGGGTATTGAAGCTTTCTTT
TRBD2	TRBV7-2	.	TRBJ2-7	CASSRGLASVSYEQYF	TGTGCCAGCAGCCGGGGACTAGCGAGTGTCTCCTACGAGCAGTACTTC
.	TRBV3-1/TRBV3-2	.	TRBJ1-1	CASSQVENTEAFF	TGTGCCAGCAGCCAAGTAGAGAACACTGAAGCTTTCTTT
.	TRBV4-1	.	TRBJ1-2	CASSQVWSADSNYGYTF	TGCGCCAGCAGCCAAGTATGGAGCGCCGATTCTAACTATGGCTACACCTTC